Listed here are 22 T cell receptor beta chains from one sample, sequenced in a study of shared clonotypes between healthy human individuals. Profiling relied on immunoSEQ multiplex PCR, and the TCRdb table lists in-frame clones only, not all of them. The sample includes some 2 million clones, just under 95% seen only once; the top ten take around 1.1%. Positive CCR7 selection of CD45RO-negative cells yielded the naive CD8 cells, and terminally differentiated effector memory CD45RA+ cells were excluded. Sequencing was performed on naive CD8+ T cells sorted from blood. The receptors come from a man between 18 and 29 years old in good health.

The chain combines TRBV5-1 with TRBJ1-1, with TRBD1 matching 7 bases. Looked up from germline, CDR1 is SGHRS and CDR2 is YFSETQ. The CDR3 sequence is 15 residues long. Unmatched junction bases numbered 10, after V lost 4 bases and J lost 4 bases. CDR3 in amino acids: CASSVAGRGSTEAFF. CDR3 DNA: TGCGCCAGCAGCGTTGCGGGCAGGGGGAGCACTGAAGCTTTCTTT.

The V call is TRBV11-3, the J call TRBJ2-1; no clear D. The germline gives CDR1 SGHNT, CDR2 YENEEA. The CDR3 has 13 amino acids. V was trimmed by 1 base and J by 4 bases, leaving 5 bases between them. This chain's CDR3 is CASSLGHYNEQFF. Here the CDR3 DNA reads TGTGCCAGCAGCTTAGGACATTACAATGAGCAGTTCTTC.

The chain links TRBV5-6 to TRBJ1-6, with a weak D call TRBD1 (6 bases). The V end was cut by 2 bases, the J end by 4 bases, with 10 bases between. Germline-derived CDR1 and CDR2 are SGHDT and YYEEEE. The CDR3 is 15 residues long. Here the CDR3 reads CASSFQGPYNSPLHF. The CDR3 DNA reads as TGTGCCAGCAGCTTCCAGGGGCCTTATAATTCACCCCTCCACTTT.

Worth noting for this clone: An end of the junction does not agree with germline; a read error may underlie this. CDR3 nucleotides: TGTGCCAGCGGTAGCGGGGGGGCCTTCAATGGGCAGTTCTTC. It codes for CASGSGGAFNGQFF. This sequence joins TRBV27 and TRBJ2-1, with 11 bases identical to TRBD2. Germline V CDR1 and CDR2: MNHEY, SMNVEV (reference sequence). CDR3 length equals 14 residues.

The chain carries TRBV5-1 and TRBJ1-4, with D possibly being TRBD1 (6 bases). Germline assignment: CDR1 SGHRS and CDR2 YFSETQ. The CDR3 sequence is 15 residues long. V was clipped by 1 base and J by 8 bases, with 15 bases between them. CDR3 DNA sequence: TGCGCCAGCAGCTTGACTGGACAGAGGGGCGAAAAACTGTTTTTT. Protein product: CASSLTGQRGEKLFF.

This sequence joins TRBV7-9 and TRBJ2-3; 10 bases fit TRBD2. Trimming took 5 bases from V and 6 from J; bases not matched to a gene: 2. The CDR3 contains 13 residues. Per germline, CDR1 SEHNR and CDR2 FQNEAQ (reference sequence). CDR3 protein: CASSGTSVDTQYF. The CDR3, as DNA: TGTGCCAGCAGCGGGACTAGCGTGGATACGCAGTATTTT.

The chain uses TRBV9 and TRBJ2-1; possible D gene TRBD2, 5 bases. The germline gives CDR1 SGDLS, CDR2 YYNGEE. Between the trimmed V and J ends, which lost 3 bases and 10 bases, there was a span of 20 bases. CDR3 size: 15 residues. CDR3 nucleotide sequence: TGTGCCAGCAGCGATAGGGTTGGGGTCCCGGGGGAGCAGTTCTTC. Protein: CASSDRVGVPGEQFF.

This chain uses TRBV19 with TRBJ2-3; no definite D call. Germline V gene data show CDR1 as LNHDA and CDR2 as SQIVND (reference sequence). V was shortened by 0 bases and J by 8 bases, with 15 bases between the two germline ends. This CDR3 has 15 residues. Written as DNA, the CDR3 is TGTGCCAGTAGTATAGATCTTGAGGCAGTGGGTACGCAGTATTTT. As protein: CASSIDLEAVGTQYF.

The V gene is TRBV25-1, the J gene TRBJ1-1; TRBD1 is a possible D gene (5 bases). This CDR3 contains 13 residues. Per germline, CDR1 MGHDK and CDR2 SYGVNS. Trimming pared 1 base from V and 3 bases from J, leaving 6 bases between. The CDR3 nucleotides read TGTGCCAGCAGTGAATCGGGGCACACTGAAGCTTTCTTT. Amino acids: CASSESGHTEAFF.

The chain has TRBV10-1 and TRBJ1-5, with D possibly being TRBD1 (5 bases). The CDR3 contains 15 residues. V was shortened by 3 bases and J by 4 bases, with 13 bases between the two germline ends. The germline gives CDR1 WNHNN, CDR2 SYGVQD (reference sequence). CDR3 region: CASSEGPGGNQPQHF. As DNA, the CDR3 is TGCGCCAGCAGTGAAGGACCGGGGGGGAATCAGCCCCAGCATTTT.

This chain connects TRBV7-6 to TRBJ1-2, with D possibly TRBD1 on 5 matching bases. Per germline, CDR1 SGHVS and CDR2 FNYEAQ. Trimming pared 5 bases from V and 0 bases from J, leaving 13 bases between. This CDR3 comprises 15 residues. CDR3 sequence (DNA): TGTGCCAGCAGCCTCGGGGGGGTAGCTAACTATGGCTACACCTTC. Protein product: CASSLGGVANYGYTF.

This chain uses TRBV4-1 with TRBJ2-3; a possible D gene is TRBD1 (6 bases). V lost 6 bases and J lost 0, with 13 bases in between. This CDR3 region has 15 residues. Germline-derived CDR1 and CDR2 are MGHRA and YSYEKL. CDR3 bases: TGCGCCAGCAGTCGTAGACAGGCTAGCACAGATACGCAGTATTTT. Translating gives CASSRRQASTDTQYF.

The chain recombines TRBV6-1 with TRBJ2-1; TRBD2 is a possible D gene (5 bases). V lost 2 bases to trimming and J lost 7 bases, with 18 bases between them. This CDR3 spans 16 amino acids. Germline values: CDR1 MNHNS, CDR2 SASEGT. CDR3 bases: TGTGCCAGCAGTGAATTGATCGGGGTAGGGTCTAATGAGCAGTTCTTC. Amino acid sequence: CASSELIGVGSNEQFF.

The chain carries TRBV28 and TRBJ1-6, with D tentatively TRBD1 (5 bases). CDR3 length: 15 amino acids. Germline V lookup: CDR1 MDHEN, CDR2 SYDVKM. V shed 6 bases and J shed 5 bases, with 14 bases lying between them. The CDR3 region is CASREGTAHNSPLHF. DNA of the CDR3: TGTGCCAGCAGGGAGGGGACGGCCCATAATTCACCCCTCCACTTT.

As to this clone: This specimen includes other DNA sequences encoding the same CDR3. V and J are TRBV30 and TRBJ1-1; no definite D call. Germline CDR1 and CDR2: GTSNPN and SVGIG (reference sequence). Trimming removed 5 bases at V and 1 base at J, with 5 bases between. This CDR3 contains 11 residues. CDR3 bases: TGTGCCTGGGGCAAGAACACTGAAGCTTTCTTT. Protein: CAWGKNTEAFF.

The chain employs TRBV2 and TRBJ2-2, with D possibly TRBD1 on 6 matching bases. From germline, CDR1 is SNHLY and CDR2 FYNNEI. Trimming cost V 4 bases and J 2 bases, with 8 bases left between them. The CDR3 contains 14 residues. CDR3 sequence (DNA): TGTGCCAGCAGTGGACAGGCTAACACCGGGGAGCTGTTTTTT. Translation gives CASSGQANTGELFF.

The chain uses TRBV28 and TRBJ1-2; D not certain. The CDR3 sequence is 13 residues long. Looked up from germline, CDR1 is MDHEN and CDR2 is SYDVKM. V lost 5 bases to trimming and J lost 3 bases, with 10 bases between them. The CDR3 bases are TGTGCCAGCAGTATTTCAGCCGACTATGGCTACACCTTC. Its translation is CASSISADYGYTF.

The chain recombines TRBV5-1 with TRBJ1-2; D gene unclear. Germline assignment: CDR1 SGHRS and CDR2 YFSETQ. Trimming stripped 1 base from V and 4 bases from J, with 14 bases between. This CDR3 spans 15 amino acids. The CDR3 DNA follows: TGCGCCAGCAGCTTGAAGGAGGGAGGGAGCTATGGCTACACCTTC. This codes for CASSLKEGGSYGYTF.

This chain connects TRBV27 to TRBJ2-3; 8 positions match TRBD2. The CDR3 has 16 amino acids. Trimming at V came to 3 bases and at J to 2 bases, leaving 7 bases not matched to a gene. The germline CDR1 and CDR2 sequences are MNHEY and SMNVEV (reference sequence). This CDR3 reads CASSFGVAGPTDTQYF. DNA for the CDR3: TGTGCCAGCAGTTTTGGGGTAGCGGGGCCCACAGATACGCAGTATTTT.

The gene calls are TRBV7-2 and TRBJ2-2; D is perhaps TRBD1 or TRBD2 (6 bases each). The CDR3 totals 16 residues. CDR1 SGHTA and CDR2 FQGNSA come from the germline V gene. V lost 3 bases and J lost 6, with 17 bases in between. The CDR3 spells CASSLDGGLSPGELFF. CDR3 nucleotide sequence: TGTGCCAGCAGCTTGGACGGGGGCCTATCTCCCGGGGAGCTGTTTTTT.

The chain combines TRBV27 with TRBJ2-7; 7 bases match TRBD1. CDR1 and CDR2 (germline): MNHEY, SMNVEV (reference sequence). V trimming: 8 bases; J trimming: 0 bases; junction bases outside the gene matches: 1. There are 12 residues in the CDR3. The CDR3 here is CASRQGSYEQYF. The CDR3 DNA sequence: TGTGCCAGCCGACAGGGCTCCTACGAGCAGTACTTC.

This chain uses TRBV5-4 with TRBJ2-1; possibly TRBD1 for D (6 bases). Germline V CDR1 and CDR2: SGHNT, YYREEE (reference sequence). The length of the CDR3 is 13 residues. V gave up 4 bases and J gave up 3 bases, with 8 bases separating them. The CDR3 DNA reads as TGTGCCAGCAGCCGGGACAACTACAATGAGCAGTTCTTC. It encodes CASSRDNYNEQFF.